This T cell receptor beta chain was recovered during a study of blood T cells in healthy people across ages. Study as a whole: About one barcoded beta molecule per two T cells came from capture by template switching. Whole-study results and caveats: Those diversity estimates obtained from one million T cells were thought to be underestimates.

The V gene's germline CDR1 is MNHNS and CDR2 SASEGT. The length of the CDR3 is 15 residues. V shed 4 bases and J 2 bases; nucleotides not matched to a gene: 4. The authors ran a second PCR of about 6 to 11 cycles using a sample-barcoded 5' primer and a J-beta primer mix. Each of the cDNA molecules was tagged by a template-switch adaptor with 12 random nucleotides. TCRdb analysed the 5' RACE reads with MiXCR anew, one entry per CDR3 protein. This sample yields 800,000 or so distinct CDR3 sequences, of which 20% to 30% are seen a single time; more than 3% belongs to the top ten. Comment on this clonotype: The antigen remains unidentified.

The sample was also linked to a second study, of T cells of mothers and their children. That paper notes: It was through the M1S primer of the second PCR that sample barcodes and 2-4 random nucleotides were added.

The rearrangement joins TRBV6-1 to TRBJ2-5; 10 bases map to TRBD2. This TCR derives from a boy younger than 18 in good health. Sequenced material: blood. The CDR3, as DNA: TGTGCCAGCAGTGGACGGACTAGCGGACAAGAGACCCAGTACTTC. Encoded protein: CASSGRTSGQETQYF.